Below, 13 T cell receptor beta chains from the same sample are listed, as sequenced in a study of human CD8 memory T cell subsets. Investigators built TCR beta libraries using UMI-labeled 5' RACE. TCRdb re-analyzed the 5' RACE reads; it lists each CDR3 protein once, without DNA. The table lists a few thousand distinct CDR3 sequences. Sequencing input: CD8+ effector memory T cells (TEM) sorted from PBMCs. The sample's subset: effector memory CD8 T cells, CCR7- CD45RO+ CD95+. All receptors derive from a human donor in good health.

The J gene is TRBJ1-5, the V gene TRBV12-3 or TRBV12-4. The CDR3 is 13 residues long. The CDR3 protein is CASSLSSNQPQHF.

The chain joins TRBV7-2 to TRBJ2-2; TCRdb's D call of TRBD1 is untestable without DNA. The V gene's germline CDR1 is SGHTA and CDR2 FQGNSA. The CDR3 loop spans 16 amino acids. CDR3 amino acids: CASSDPFQRRTGELFF.

CDR3 protein: CASSTHRDTSYEQYF. The chain recombines TRBV2 with TRBJ2-7; TCRdb proposes TRBD1, but this gene call is untestable without DNA. The CDR3 sequence is 15 residues long. Germline-derived CDR1 and CDR2 are SNHLY and FYNNEI. The entire variable domain, with the rest obtained from reference TRBV2 and TRBJ2-7, is as follows: EPEVTQTPSHQVTQMGQEVILRCVPISNHLYFYWYRQILGQKVEFLVSFYNNEISEKSEIFDDQFSVERPDGSNFTLKIRSTKLEDSAMYFCASSTHRDTSYEQYFGPGTRLTVT.

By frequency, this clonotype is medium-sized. This CDR3 reads CASSRPKAGSIGIQYF. The rearrangement joins TRBV11-2 to TRBJ2-4; TCRdb's D call of TRBD2 is untestable without DNA. Germline CDR1 and CDR2: SGHAT and FQNNGV. The length of the CDR3 is 16 residues.

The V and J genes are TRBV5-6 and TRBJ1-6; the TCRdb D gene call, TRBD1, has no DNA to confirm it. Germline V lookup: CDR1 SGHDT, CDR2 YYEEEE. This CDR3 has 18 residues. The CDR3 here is CASRSQGRQSSYNSPLHF.

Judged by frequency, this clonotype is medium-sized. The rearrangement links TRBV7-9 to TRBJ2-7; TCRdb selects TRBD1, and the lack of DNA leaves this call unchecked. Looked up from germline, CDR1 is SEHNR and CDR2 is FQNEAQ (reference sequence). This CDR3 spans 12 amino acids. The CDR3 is CASSPQGTEQYF. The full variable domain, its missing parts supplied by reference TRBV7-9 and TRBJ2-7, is DTGVSQNPRHKITKRGQNVTFRCDPISEHNRLYWYRQTLGQGPEFLTYFQNEAQLEKSRLLSDRFSAERPKGSFSTLEIQRTEQGDSAMYLCASSPQGTEQYFGPGTRLTVT.

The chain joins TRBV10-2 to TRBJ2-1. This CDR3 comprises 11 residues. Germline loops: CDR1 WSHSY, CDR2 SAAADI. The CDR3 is CASSEGNEQFF.

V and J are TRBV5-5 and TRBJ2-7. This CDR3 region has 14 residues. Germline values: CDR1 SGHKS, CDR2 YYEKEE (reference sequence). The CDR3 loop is CASIELGYSYEQYF.

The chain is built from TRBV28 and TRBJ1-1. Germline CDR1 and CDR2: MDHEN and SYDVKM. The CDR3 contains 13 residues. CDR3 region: CASSSGYHTEAFF.

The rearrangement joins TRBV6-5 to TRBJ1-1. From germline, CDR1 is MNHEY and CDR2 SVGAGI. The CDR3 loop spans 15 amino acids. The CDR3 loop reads CASSYSPQLNTEAFF.

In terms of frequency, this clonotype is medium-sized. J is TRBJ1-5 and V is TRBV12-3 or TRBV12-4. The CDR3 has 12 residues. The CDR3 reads CASSFGGQPQHF.

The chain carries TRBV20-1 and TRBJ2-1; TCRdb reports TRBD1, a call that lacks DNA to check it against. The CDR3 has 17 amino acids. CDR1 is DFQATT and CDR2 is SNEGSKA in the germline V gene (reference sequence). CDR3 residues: CSAPTGEKFLSYNEQFF.

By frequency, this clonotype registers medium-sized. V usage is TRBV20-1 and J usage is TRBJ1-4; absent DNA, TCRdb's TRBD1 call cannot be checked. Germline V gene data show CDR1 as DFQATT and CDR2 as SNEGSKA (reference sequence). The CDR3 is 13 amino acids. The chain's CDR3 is CSVRGRENEKLFF.